Listed below are T cell receptor beta chains from one sample, sequenced in a study of T-cell memory formation after mild COVID-19. Using its own MiXCR run on the 5' RACE reads, TCRdb lists one record per CDR3 protein. The sample includes approximately 440,000 distinct CDR3 sequences, around 18% seen only once; the top ten take roughly 8.4%. Sequenced: PBMCs or a T cell subset sorted from them (not recorded which). All receptors derive from an adult woman who had mild COVID-19 (a few samples of this study predate the infection). Cell type and time point are not known. CDR3s include the opening cysteine and the closing phenylalanine or tryptophan. The D gene is left open where the match is weak. Clone size appears in some rows only: once, few, many, or a class for an expanded clone.

>.|TRBV4-1|TRBJ2-1|TRBD2
TGCGCCAGCAGCCAGGCCGGGACTAGCGGATGGGATGAGCAGTTCTTC
CASSQAGTSGWDEQFF
>few|TRBV4-3|TRBJ2-3|TRBD1
TGCGCCAGCAGCCAACAACGGGGACAGGGGGCAGATACGCAGTATTTT
CASSQQRGQGADTQYF
>few|TRBV4-2|TRBJ2-1|.
TGTGCCAGCAGCCAAGATGCCGGGACACAGGGTCCCGATGAGCAGTTCTTC
CASSQDAGTQGPDEQFF
>.|TRBV7-3|TRBJ2-7|TRBD1
TGTGCCAGCAGCCCGGGAACAGGGGGATCGTTGTACTTC
CASSPGTGGSLYF
>many|TRBV9|TRBJ2-7|.
TGTGCCAGCAGCAAGGAGCAGACTAACGAGCAGTACTTC
CASSKEQTNEQYF
>.|TRBV12-3/TRBV12-4|TRBJ1-4|.
TGTGCCAGCAGACCCGCCTCAAATGAAAAACTGTTTTTT
CASRPASNEKLFF
>.|TRBV12-5|TRBJ1-1|.
TGTGCTAGTGGCCAGAGAGCTTTCTTT
CASGQRAFF
>few|TRBV5-5|TRBJ2-2|.
TGTGCCAGCAGCCAGGACATCGCGGAGGTTGCCGGGGAGCTGTTTTTT
CASSQDIAEVAGELFF
>.|TRBV5-1|TRBJ2-3|.
TGCGCCAGCAGCTTGGAACCCCGCAATACGCAGTATTTT
CASSLEPRNTQYF
>few|TRBV7-2|TRBJ2-1|.
TGTGCCAGCAGCTTAGAAGTCTCTGGGCAGTTCTTC
CASSLEVSGQFF
>.|TRBV24-1|TRBJ2-2|TRBD2
TGTGCCACAGACACCGGGACTAGCGGCACCGGGGAGCTGTTTTTT
CATDTGTSGTGELFF
>few|TRBV19|TRBJ1-2|.
TGTGCCAGTAGGGAGGACAGCTCTAACTATGGCTACACCTTC
CASREDSSNYGYTF
>.|TRBV4-2|TRBJ2-5|.
TGTGCCAGCAGCCAAGATCCCCTGGGGGAGACCCAGTACTTC
CASSQDPLGETQYF
>few|TRBV5-4|TRBJ2-5|TRBD2
TGTGCCAGCTCGGCTAGCGGGAGTGGGGGAGAGACCCAGTACTTC
CASSASGSGGETQYF
>.|TRBV19|TRBJ2-5|.
TGTGCCAGTAGCCCCAGAGGAGCGGGGACCCAGTACTTC
CASSPRGAGTQYF
>.|TRBV6-5|TRBJ2-2|.
TGTGCCAGCAGTACGGACCCGGATGCCGGGGAGCTGTTTTTT
CASSTDPDAGELFF
>.|TRBV25-1|TRBJ1-2|.
TGTGCCAGCAGTGAATTTGGGGGTGCCCATGGCTACACCTTC
CASSEFGGAHGYTF
>.|TRBV6-5|TRBJ2-7|.
TGTGCCAGCAGTTACTCCCCCCGGGTGGGGGCAGAAGGGTCCTACGAGCAGTACTTC
CASSYSPRVGAEGSYEQYF
>.|TRBV12-3/TRBV12-4|TRBJ2-3|TRBD2
TGTGCCACGGGAGGAGCGGGGGGCCAACCCACAGATACGCAGTATTTT
CATGGAGGQPTDTQYF
>.|TRBV20-1|TRBJ2-1|.
TGCAGTGTGTGGACGGCGGGCGGGACTGAGCAGTTCTTC
CSVWTAGGTEQFF
>few|TRBV10-3|TRBJ2-1|.
TGTGCCATCAAAGAGGGACTCCCCGGCTATGAGCAGTTCTTC
CAIKEGLPGYEQFF
>few|TRBV20-1|TRBJ1-3|.
TGCAGTGCTACAACGAATCCTGGAAACACCATATATTTT
CSATTNPGNTIYF
>few|TRBV23-1|TRBJ2-3|.
TGCGCCAGCAGAATCCCCAGGGGAGGAGATACGCAGTATTTT
CASRIPRGGDTQYF
>few|TRBV18|TRBJ2-1|TRBD2
TGTGCCAGCTCATCTCCGGGACTAGCGGGAGGGAGCCATGAGCAGTTCTTC
CASSSPGLAGGSHEQFF
>few|TRBV12-3/TRBV12-4|TRBJ1-1|.
TGTGCCAGCACCCCCACCATGAACACTGAAGCTTTCTTT
CASTPTMNTEAFF
>few|TRBV5-1|TRBJ1-5|.
TGCGCCAGCAGCTTGGGGTCCCACGGGCAGCCCCAGCATTTT
CASSLGSHGQPQHF
>once|TRBV18|TRBJ2-1|TRBD2
TGTGCCAGCTCACGGGCTAGCGGGGGCAATGAGCAGTTCTTC
CASSRASGGNEQFF
>many|TRBV7-9|TRBJ2-1|TRBD2
TGTGCCAGCAGCTCTAGCGGGAGGGCCGGTGAGCAGTTCTTC
CASSSSGRAGEQFF
>.|TRBV2|TRBJ1-5|.
TGTGCCAGCAGTCAGGGTATCAGCAGGCAGCCCCAGCATTTT
CASSQGISRQPQHF
>.|TRBV7-9|TRBJ2-5|TRBD2
TGTGCCAGCAGCTTCCTAGCGGGAGTAGACCAAGAGACCCAGTACTTC
CASSFLAGVDQETQYF
>few|TRBV7-8|TRBJ1-5|.
TGTGCCAGCAGCATTCTTAGTGATAGGGGCAATCAGCCCCAGCATTTT
CASSILSDRGNQPQHF
>few|TRBV6-2/TRBV6-3|TRBJ1-6|.
TGTGCCAGCAGTTACTCCCCCGGGGAGGGTTCACCCCTCCACTTT
CASSYSPGEGSPLHF
>.|TRBV2|TRBJ1-3|.
TGTGCCAGCAGTGATCTGGACTCCTCTGGAAACACCATATATTTT
CASSDLDSSGNTIYF
>.|TRBV29-1|TRBJ2-3|.
TGCAGCGTAGCGGACAGCCGGTACATCGTGCAGTATTTT
CSVADSRYIVQYF
>few|TRBV6-5|TRBJ2-1|TRBD1
TGTGCCAGCAGCTACGAGGGGGCTAACTCCTACAATGAGCAGTTCTTC
CASSYEGANSYNEQFF
>many|TRBV5-4|TRBJ2-3|.
TGTGCCAGCAGCTTGGGTGGCATGACGAGCAAAGATACGCAGTATTTT
CASSLGGMTSKDTQYF
>.|TRBV5-1|TRBJ2-5|TRBD2
TGCGCCACCCGGGGACTAGCAGATCAAGAGACCCAGTACTTC
CATRGLADQETQYF